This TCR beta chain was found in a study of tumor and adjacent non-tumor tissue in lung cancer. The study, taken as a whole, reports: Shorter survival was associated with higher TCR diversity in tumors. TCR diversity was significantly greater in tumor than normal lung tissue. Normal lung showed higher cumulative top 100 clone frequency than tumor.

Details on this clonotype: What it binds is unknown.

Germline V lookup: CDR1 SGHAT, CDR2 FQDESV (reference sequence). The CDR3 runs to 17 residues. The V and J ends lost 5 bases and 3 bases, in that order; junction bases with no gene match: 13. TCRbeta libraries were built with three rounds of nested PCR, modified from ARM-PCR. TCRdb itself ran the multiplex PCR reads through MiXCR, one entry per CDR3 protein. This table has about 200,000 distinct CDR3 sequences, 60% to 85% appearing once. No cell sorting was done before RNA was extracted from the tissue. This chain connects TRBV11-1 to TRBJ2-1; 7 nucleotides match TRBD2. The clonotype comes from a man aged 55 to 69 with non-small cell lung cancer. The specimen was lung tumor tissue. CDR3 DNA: TGTGCCAGCAGCAAATCTTATAGCTGGGGGGGCTACAATGAGCAGTTCTTC. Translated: CASSKSYSWGGYNEQFF.